This is a list of T cell receptor beta chains from one sample in a study of regulatory T cells in long-lasting Graves disease. TCRdb reanalysed the multiplex PCR reads using MiXCR and keeps one entry per CDR3 protein. The table includes around 400,000 distinct CDR3 sequences, roughly 24% detected once. Here the sequenced sample was peripheral blood mononuclear cells (PBMCs), taken when the disease was refractory, from a patient treated with antithyroid drugs. The source is a woman between 35 and 50 years old with Graves disease. Each CDR3 is given with its conserved first and last residue. The order of the fields is clone size, V gene, D gene, J gene, CDR3 protein, CDR3 DNA. D genes are given only for firm matches. The size entry is marked missing in some rows and otherwise reads once, few, many or a size class.

>few|TRBV2|TRBD1|TRBJ1-3
CASSATGAPSGNTIYF
TGTGCCAGCAGTGCAACAGGGGCCCCCTCTGGAAACACCATATATTTT
>few|TRBV18|-|TRBJ2-7
CASSPTQGSSYEQYF
TGTGCCAGCTCACCGACACAGGGCAGCTCCTACGAGCAGTACTTC
>few|TRBV6-1|-|TRBJ1-5
CASGWLARGNQPQHF
TGTGCCAGCGGATGGCTGGCTAGAGGCAATCAGCCCCAGCATTTT
>many|TRBV28|TRBD1|TRBJ2-2
CASSPGGQGRGTGELFF
TGTGCCAGCAGTCCCGGTGGACAGGGGAGAGGCACCGGGGAGCTGTTTTTT
>many|TRBV5-1|-|TRBJ1-2
CASSPGDGQRGYTF
TGCGCCAGCAGCCCAGGCGACGGCCAGAGGGGCTACACCTTC
>-|TRBV24-1|-|TRBJ2-1
CATRGGGASEDEQFF
TGTGCCACCAGGGGAGGTGGGGCTAGCGAGGATGAGCAGTTCTTC
>-|TRBV19|-|TRBJ2-5
CASSMGRRGETQYF
TGTGCCAGTAGTATGGGCCGGAGAGGAGAGACCCAGTACTTC
>many|TRBV12-3/TRBV12-4|TRBD1|TRBJ1-2
CASSFPDRVALGYTF
TGTGCCAGCAGTTTTCCGGACAGGGTTGCACTGGGCTACACCTTC
>-|TRBV20-1|TRBD1|TRBJ1-6
CSAGGTGFSNNSPLHF
TGCAGTGCTGGCGGGACAGGGTTCTCGAATAATTCACCCCTCCACTTT
>few|TRBV20-1|-|TRBJ1-5
CSARVTSGSNQPQHF
TGCAGTGCTAGAGTCACAAGTGGGAGCAATCAGCCCCAGCATTTT
>-|TRBV28|-|TRBJ2-1
CASSPLGSPYNEQFF
TGTGCCAGCAGTCCGTTAGGGAGTCCCTACAATGAGCAGTTCTTC
>-|TRBV30|TRBD2|TRBJ2-2
CAWSVRLAGWAGELFF
TGTGCCTGGAGTGTACGACTAGCGGGATGGGCCGGGGAGCTGTTTTTT
>many|TRBV5-4|TRBD1|TRBJ1-2
CASSSPGQSYGYTF
TGTGCCAGCAGCAGCCCGGGACAGTCCTATGGCTACACCTTC
>-|TRBV7-9|TRBD2|TRBJ2-5
CASSPRRLAGVIETQYF
TGTGCCAGCAGCCCGCGGAGGTTAGCGGGAGTTATAGAGACCCAGTACTTC
>many|TRBV28|-|TRBJ2-6
CASRGTGPSGANVLTF
TGTGCCAGCAGGGGAACAGGGCCCTCTGGGGCCAACGTCCTGACTTTC
>few|TRBV27|TRBD1|TRBJ1-2
CASSSYGGTGGSGYTF
TGTGCCAGCAGTTCTTATGGGGGGACAGGGGGCTCTGGCTACACCTTC
>many|TRBV2|-|TRBJ1-1
CASRSDSPEAFF
TGTGCCAGCAGGTCGGACAGCCCTGAAGCTTTCTTT
>-|TRBV30|-|TRBJ1-1
CAWHDGWNTEAFF
TGTGCCTGGCATGATGGGTGGAACACTGAAGCTTTCTTT
>-|TRBV25-1|TRBD1|TRBJ2-7
CASTGARQGSYEQYF
TGTGCCAGCACGGGCGCCAGACAGGGATCCTACGAGCAGTACTTC
>-|TRBV20-1|TRBD1|TRBJ2-3
CSAYRTGMADTQYF
TGCAGCGCTTACCGGACAGGGATGGCAGATACGCAGTATTTT
>many|TRBV7-8|-|TRBJ2-7
CASSLLSGEQYF
TGTGCCAGCAGCTTATTGTCCGGCGAGCAGTACTTC
>few|TRBV29-1|-|TRBJ1-5
CSVRGGSNQPQHF
TGCAGCGTTCGCGGGGGAAGCAATCAGCCCCAGCATTTT
>many|TRBV12-3/TRBV12-4|-|TRBJ1-1
CASHREVNTEAFF
TGTGCCAGCCACAGGGAGGTGAACACTGAAGCTTTCTTT
>many|TRBV28|-|TRBJ1-5
CASRPKGSFSNQPQHF
TGTGCCAGCAGACCTAAGGGGAGTTTTAGCAATCAGCCCCAGCATTTT
>-|TRBV7-6|-|TRBJ2-6
CASSSTRVSKAGANVLTF
TGTGCCAGCAGCTCTACCCGGGTCAGCAAGGCTGGGGCCAACGTCCTGACTTTC
>-|TRBV6-1|-|TRBJ2-1
CASRPAVSYNEQFF
TGTGCCAGCAGGCCGGCGGTCTCCTACAATGAGCAGTTCTTC
>many|TRBV2|TRBD1|TRBJ1-5
CASSGRTGVNQPQHF
TGTGCCAGCAGTGGGAGGACAGGAGTAAACCAGCCCCAGCATTTT
>many|TRBV10-3|TRBD2|TRBJ2-5
CAISEPRTSLVETQYF
TGTGCCATCAGTGAGCCAAGGACTAGCTTGGTGGAGACCCAGTACTTC
>many|TRBV2|-|TRBJ1-2
CAQRGGQTNGYTF
TGTGCCCAGCGGGGGGGACAAACGAATGGCTACACCTTC
>many|TRBV6-4|-|TRBJ1-1
CASSDSNKNTEAFF
TGTGCCAGCAGTGACTCGAACAAGAACACTGAAGCTTTCTTT
>few|TRBV20-1|-|TRBJ1-4
CSAVPGAREKLFF
TGCAGTGCTGTTCCGGGGGCTAGAGAAAAACTGTTTTTT
>many|TRBV27|-|TRBJ2-7
CASSLKGTVVEQYF
TGTGCCAGCAGTCTCAAGGGGACGGTTGTGGAGCAGTACTTC
>few|TRBV28|-|TRBJ1-1
CASRPHLPRAFF
TGTGCCAGCCGTCCGCATCTTCCGCGAGCTTTCTTT
>few|TRBV6-2/TRBV6-3|-|TRBJ2-5
CASSYSGGLRPGTQYF
TGTGCCAGCAGTTACTCGGGAGGACTACGTCCGGGGACCCAGTACTTC
>-|TRBV7-3|-|TRBJ2-1
CASSFGLAGLNEQFF
TGTGCCAGCAGCTTCGGTCTAGCCGGTTTGAATGAGCAGTTCTTC
>few|TRBV18|TRBD1|TRBJ2-5
CASSPPGQGLETQYF
TGTGCCAGCTCACCCCCGGGACAGGGGTTGGAGACCCAGTACTTC
>-|TRBV28|-|TRBJ2-7
CASSFRGRTYEQYF
TGTGCCAGCAGTTTTAGGGGACGGACCTACGAGCAGTACTTC
>-|TRBV3-1|-|TRBJ2-7
CASSQISGEVGEQYF
TGTGCCAGCAGCCAAATTTCAGGGGAGGTGGGTGAGCAGTACTTC
>many|TRBV12-3/TRBV12-4|TRBD1|TRBJ1-5
CASSFRTGGFQPQHF
TGTGCCAGCAGTTTCAGGACAGGGGGCTTTCAGCCCCAGCATTTT